These 17 T cell receptor beta chains came from one sample sequenced in a study of blood T cell repertoires in COVID-19 (TCRdb year 2020). Libraries were constructed by the immunoSEQ multiplex PCR assay. The source is immuneACCESS, and TCRdb retained only in-frame sequences with V and J called. Part of the clones is not carried over; for the studies checked, unresolved V genes explain less than half of this, and the remainder is unexplained. This sample is represented by about 210,000 clones; about 91% of them were singletons. The top ten clones comprise 4% to 6% of the sample. Sequenced input: peripheral blood. These TCRs come from a woman in her thirties or forties with acute or convalescent COVID-19.

The V and J genes are TRBV7-3 and TRBJ1-1; weak D call: TRBD1 (5 bases). The CDR3 spans 13 residues. V shed 4 bases and J shed 4 bases, with 10 bases lying between them. The V gene's germline CDR1 is SGHTA and CDR2 FQGTGA. CDR3 coding DNA: TGTGCCAGCAGCTCACGGGACTCCACTGAAGCTTTCTTT. It encodes CASSSRDSTEAFF. Looking up the rest from reference TRBV7-3 and TRBJ1-1 gives the full variable domain: GAGVSQTPSNKVTEKGKYVELRCDPISGHTALYWYRQSLGQGPEFLIYFQGTGAADDSGLPNDRFFAVRPEGSVSTLKIQRTERGDSAVYLCASSSRDSTEAFFGQGTRLTVV.

J is TRBJ2-7 and V is TRBV2, with 7 bases matching TRBD1. The length of the CDR3 is 15 residues. V lost 3 bases and J lost 5; bases outside the gene matches: 10. Germline lookup yields CDR1 SNHLY and CDR2 FYNNEI. CDR3 DNA: TGTGCCAGCAGTGATCGGGCAGGGGGAAGGAACGAGCAGTACGTC. Amino acid sequence: CASSDRAGGRNEQYV.

The chain recombines TRBV5-5 with TRBJ2-1; 9 bases line up with TRBD2. V was clipped by 0 bases and J by 0 bases; unmatched bases: 1. This CDR3 is built from 16 residues. In germline, CDR1 is SGHKS, CDR2 YYEKEE (reference sequence). CDR3 nucleotides: TGTGCCAGCAGCTTGGGACTAGCGGCCTCCTACAATGAGCAGTTCTTC. Translated: CASSLGLAASYNEQFF.

This chain uses TRBV3-1 (or the pseudogene TRBV3-2) with TRBJ2-5; perhaps TRBD2 as D (6 bases). CDR3 length: 16 amino acids. Between the trimmed V and J ends, which lost 7 bases and 5 bases, there was a span of 23 bases. Looked up from germline, CDR1 is LGHDT and CDR2 is YNNKEL (reference sequence). The CDR3 sequence: CASNSEGSGVWETQYF. CDR3 sequence (DNA): TGTGCCAGCAACTCCGAGGGTAGCGGCGTTTGGGAGACCCAGTACTTC.

V and J are TRBV7-2 and TRBJ2-5, with TRBD1 as a possible D gene (5 bases). The CDR3 is made up of 13 amino acids. Trimming removed 5 bases from V and 5 bases from J, with 12 bases in between. Per the germline V gene, CDR1 is SGHTA and CDR2 is FQGNSA. The DNA for the CDR3 is TGTGCCAGCAGCCCACATCAGGGTGAGACCCAGTACTTC. Residues: CASSPHQGETQYF.

V usage is TRBV9 and J usage is TRBJ1-4; 8 nucleotides align to TRBD1. This CDR3 has 16 amino acids. Germline CDR1 SGDLS, CDR2 YYNGEE. Germline trimming cut 5 bases from V and 3 bases from J; bases unmatched to any gene: 9. CDR3 loop: CASSETPGGPNEKLFF. In DNA form, the CDR3 reads TGTGCCAGCAGTGAAACCCCAGGGGGCCCTAATGAAAAACTGTTTTTT.

This chain uses TRBV10-3 with TRBJ1-4; D unclear. The germline gives CDR1 ENHRY, CDR2 SYGVKD. The V gene lost 2 bases and the J gene lost 8 bases, with 9 bases spanning the gap. CDR3 length: 13 residues. This chain's CDR3 is CAISESPLEKLFF. DNA of the CDR3: TGTGCCATCAGTGAGAGCCCCCTGGAAAAACTGTTTTTT.

The chain recombines TRBV30 with TRBJ1-2, with TRBD1 matching over 7 bases. Germline-derived CDR1 and CDR2 are GTSNPN and SVGIG (reference sequence). The V gene end was trimmed by 1 base and the J gene end by 8 bases; junction bases not matched to a gene: 7. CDR3 length: 13 residues. This CDR3 reads CAWSAGQVGGYTF. The CDR3 nucleotides read TGTGCCTGGAGTGCCGGACAGGTTGGGGGCTACACCTTC. The full variable domain, completed using reference TRBV30 and TRBJ1-2, is SQTIHQWPATLVQPVGSPLSLECTVEGTSNPNLYWYRQAAGRGLQLLFYSVGIGQISSEVPQNLSASRPQDRQFILSSKKLLLSDSGFYLCAWSAGQVGGYTFGSGTRLTVV.

This clone was observed a single time. The V and J genes are TRBV6-4 and TRBJ1-1, with D hard to call. Trimming pared 6 bases from V and 0 bases from J, leaving 8 bases between. Germline V gives CDR1 MRHNA, CDR2 SNTAGT. The CDR3 consists of 13 residues. As DNA, the CDR3 is TGTGCCAGCAGCTCTTCAGTGAACACTGAAGCTTTCTTT. This translates into CASSSSVNTEAFF.

The chain couples TRBV9 to TRBJ2-1, with 13 bases matching TRBD2. The CDR3 spans 15 residues. Germline CDR1 SGDLS, CDR2 YYNGEE. With V trimmed by 3 bases and J by 6 bases, 3 bases remained unmatched. In DNA, the CDR3 is TGTGCCAGCAGCGCAGGACTAGCGGGGGTCAATGAGCAGTTCTTC. Its protein product is CASSAGLAGVNEQFF.

The CDR3 region has the DNA TGTGCCAGCAGCGCCATCGGGACTCAAAGTGAGCCCCAGCATTTT. Translation gives CASSAIGTQSEPQHF. The chain carries TRBV6-5 and TRBJ1-5, with D perhaps TRBD1 (5 bases). This CDR3 is 15 amino acids long. The germline V gene has CDR1 MNHEY and CDR2 SVGAGI. V was trimmed by 6 bases and J by 8 bases, leaving 20 bases between them.

This chain joins TRBV6-6 and TRBJ2-3; 9 nucleotides match TRBD2. The CDR3 extends over 16 amino acids. With 0 bases clipped from V and 6 bases from J, the junction kept 7 bases outside the gene matches. CDR1 MNHNY and CDR2 SVGAGI come from the germline V gene (reference sequence). CDR3 DNA sequence: TGTGCCAGCAGTTACTCGCGACTAGCGGCAAAGGATACGCAGTATTTT. This gives the protein CASSYSRLAAKDTQYF.

This clone was observed at least ten times. V is TRBV9 and J is TRBJ2-6, with TRBD1 identical over 9 bases. This CDR3 is 17 amino acids long. The J segment lost 0 bases and the V segment lost 4 bases, leaving 5 bases of the junction unmatched. Germline lookup yields CDR1 SGDLS and CDR2 YYNGEE. This chain's CDR3 is CASSLQGAFSGANVLTF. The CDR3 coding sequence is TGTGCCAGCAGCTTACAGGGGGCGTTCTCTGGGGCCAACGTCCTGACTTTC.

This chain links TRBV5-6 with TRBJ2-5; D is perhaps TRBD2 (6 bases). The V end lost 7 bases, the J end lost 2 bases, and 12 bases lay between the germline ends. The CDR3 is 13 residues long. CDR1 SGHDT and CDR2 YYEEEE come from the germline V gene. CDR3 bases: TGTGCCAGCCGCGCCGGGAGACAAGAGACCCAGTACTTC. Translation gives CASRAGRQETQYF.

This chain joins TRBV14 and TRBJ1-2; no clear D gene. CDR1 and CDR2 from the germline V gene are SGHDN and FVKESK. V lost 3 bases and J 5 bases, leaving 4 bases between the germline ends. This CDR3 contains 11 residues. The CDR3: CASSHSYGYTF. The CDR3 nucleotides are TGTGCCAGCAGCCATTCTTATGGCTACACCTTC.

The chain's CDR3 is CASSGRTGGFEAFF. The DNA of the CDR3 is TGTGCCAGCTCAGGAAGGACAGGGGGGTTTGAAGCTTTCTTT. The rearrangement uses TRBV18 and TRBJ1-1, with TRBD1 matching 10 bases. The trim removed 5 bases at V and 7 bases at J, leaving 7 bases unmatched. Germline V gene data show CDR1 as KGHSH and CDR2 as LQKENI. There are 14 residues in the CDR3.

This chain uses TRBV6-1 with TRBJ1-2; possible D gene TRBD1, 6 bases. The CDR3 totals 14 residues. The V and J ends lost 6 bases and 2 bases respectively, with 13 bases between them. CDR1 is MNHNS and CDR2 is SASEGT in the germline V gene. The CDR3 here is CASRDRTGNYGYTF. The CDR3 bases are TGTGCCAGCAGGGATCGTACAGGGAACTATGGCTACACCTTC.